This T cell receptor beta chain was identified during a study of blood T cell repertoires in COVID-19. Looking at the study overall: Italy, Spain and the United States were the sources of the convalescent and acute COVID-19 samples.

Ages ranged from roughly 18 to 95 years, with residence in around 24 US areas. The study assigned cohorts using participant-reported clinical history. Data came from immunoSEQ multiplex PCR; TCRdb stores just in-frame clones and leaves some out. The sample lists roughly 220,000 clones; 70% to 85% were seen once. The CDR3 loop spans 14 amino acids. Between the trimmed V and J ends, which lost 2 bases and 4 bases, there was a span of 6 bases. The V gene's germline CDR1 is MDHEN and CDR2 SYDVKM. In the case of this clone: The sample holds other DNA sequences that translate to the same CDR3.

Sequenced: PBMCs or T cells enriched from blood (not recorded which). V usage is TRBV28 and J usage is TRBJ2-6; D not resolved. This sequence was found in a man between 40 and 49 years old who had recovered from COVID-19. Here the CDR3 DNA reads TGTGCCAGCAGTTTAAGCCCGGGGGCCAACGTCCTGACTTTC. Encoded protein: CASSLSPGANVLTF.